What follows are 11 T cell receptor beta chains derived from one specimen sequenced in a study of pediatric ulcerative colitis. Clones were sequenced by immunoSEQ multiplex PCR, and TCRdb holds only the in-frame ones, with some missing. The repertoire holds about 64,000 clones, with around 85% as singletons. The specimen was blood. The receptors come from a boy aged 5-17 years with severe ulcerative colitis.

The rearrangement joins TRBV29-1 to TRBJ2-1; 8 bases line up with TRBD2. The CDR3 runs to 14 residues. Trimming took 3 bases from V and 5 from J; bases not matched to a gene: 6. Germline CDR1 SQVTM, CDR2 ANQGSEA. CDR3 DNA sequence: TGCAGCGTTGACCGGGAGGGCCTCAACAATGAGCAGTTCTTC. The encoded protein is CSVDREGLNNEQFF.

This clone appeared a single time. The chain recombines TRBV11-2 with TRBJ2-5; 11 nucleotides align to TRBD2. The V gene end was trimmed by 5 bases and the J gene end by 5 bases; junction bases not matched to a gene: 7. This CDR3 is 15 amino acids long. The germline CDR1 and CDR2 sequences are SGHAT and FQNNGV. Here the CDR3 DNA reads TGTGCCAGCAGCCCTACACTAGCGGGAGAGGAGACCCAGTACTTC. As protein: CASSPTLAGEETQYF.

The CDR3 DNA follows: TGTGCCAGCAGTGATTGGGGGGCTGGAAACACCATATATTTT. Translating gives CASSDWGAGNTIYF. This rearrangement joins TRBV6-1 to TRBJ1-3, with D perhaps TRBD1 (5 bases). Trimming took off 3 bases at V and 2 bases at J, with 8 bases between the two ends. CDR3 length equals 14 residues. Germline assignment: CDR1 MNHNS and CDR2 SASEGT.

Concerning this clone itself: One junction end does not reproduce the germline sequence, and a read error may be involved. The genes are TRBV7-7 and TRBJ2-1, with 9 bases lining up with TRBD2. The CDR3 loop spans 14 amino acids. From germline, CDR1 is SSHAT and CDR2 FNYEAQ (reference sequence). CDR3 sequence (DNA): TGTGCTAGCAGCTTACTGGGGCGGGAGGGTGAGCAGTTCTTC. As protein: CASSLLGREGEQFF.

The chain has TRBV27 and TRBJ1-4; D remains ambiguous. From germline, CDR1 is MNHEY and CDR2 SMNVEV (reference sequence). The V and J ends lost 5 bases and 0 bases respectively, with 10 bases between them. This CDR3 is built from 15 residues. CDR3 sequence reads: CASSPEAATNEKLFF. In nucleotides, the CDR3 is TGTGCCAGCAGTCCAGAAGCTGCAACTAATGAAAAACTGTTTTTT.

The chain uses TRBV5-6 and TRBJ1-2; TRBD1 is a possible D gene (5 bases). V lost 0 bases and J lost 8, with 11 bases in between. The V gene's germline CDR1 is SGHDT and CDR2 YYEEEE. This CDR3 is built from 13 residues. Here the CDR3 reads CASSLGTSRGYTF. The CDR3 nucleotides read TGTGCCAGCAGCTTGGGGACATCACGAGGCTACACCTTC.

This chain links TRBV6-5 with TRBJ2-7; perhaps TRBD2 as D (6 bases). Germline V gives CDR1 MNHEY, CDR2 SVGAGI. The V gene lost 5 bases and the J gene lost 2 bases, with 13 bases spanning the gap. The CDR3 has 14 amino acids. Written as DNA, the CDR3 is TGTGCCAGCAGTCGCCCCGGCGGGACCTACGAGCAGTACTTC. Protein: CASSRPGGTYEQYF.

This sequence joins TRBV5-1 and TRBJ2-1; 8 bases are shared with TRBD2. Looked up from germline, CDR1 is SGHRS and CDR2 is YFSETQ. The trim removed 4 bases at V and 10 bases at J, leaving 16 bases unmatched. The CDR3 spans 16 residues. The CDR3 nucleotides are TGCGCCAGCAGCCAACCGGGACTAGGGCGTTCGAGCGAGCAGTTCTTC. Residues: CASSQPGLGRSSEQFF.

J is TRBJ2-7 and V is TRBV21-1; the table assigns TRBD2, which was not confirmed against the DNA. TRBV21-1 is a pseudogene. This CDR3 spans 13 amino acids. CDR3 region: CASTPKGRAEQYF. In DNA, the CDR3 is TGTGCCAGCACCCCCAAGGGGAGGGCCGAGCAGTACTTC.

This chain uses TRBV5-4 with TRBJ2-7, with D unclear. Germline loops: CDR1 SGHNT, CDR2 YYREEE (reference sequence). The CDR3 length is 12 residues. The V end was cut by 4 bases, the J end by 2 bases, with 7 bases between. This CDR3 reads CASSEQPYEQYF. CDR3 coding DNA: TGTGCCAGCAGCGAGCAACCCTACGAGCAGTACTTC. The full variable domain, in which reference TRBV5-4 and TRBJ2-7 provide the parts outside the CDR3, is ETGVTQSPTHLIKTRGQQVTLRCSSQSGHNTVSWYQQALGQGPQFIFQYYREEENGRGNFPPRFSGLQFPNYSSELNVNALELDDSALYLCASSEQPYEQYFGPGTRLTVT.

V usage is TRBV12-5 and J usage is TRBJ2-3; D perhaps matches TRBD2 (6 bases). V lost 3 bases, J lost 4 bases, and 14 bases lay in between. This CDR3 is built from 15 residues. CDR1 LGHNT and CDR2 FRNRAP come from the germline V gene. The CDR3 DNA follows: TGTGCTAGTGGTTTTGATAGCGGAGAAGCAGATACGCAGTATTTT. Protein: CASGFDSGEADTQYF.